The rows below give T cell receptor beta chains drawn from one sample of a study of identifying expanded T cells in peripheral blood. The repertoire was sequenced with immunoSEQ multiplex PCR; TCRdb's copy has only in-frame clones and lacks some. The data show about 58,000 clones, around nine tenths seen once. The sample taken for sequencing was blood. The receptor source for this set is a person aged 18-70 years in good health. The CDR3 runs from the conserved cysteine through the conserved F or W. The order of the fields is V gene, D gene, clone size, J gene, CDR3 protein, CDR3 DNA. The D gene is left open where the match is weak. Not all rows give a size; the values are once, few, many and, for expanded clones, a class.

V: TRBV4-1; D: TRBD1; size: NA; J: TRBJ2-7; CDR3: CASSQGQGRMSYEQYF; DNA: TGCGCCAGCAGCCAGGGACAGGGGAGGATGTCCTACGAGCAGTACTTC
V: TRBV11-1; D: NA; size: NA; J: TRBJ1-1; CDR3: CASSLEVFGVWTEAFF; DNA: TGTGCCAGCAGCTTAGAGGTTTTCGGGGTATGGACTGAAGCTTTCTTT
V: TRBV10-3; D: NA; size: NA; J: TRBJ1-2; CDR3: CAISEPTSQGPNYGYTF; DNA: TGTGCCATCAGTGAGCCCACGTCGCAGGGGCCAAACTATGGCTACACCTTC
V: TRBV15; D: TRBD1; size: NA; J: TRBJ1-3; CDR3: CATSRAQGFSGNTIYF; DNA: TGTGCCACCAGCAGAGCACAGGGGTTCTCTGGAAACACCATATATTTT
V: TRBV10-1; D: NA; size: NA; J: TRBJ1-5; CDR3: CASLLRPRVGNQPQHF; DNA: TGCGCCAGCTTACTCAGACCGAGGGTAGGCAATCAGCCCCAGCATTTT
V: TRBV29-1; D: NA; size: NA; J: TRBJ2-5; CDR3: CSVGDRAGRKTQYF; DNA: TGCAGCGTGGGTGACAGGGCGGGGAGGAAGACCCAGTACTTC
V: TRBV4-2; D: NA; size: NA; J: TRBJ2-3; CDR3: CASSQVWDSTTDTQYF; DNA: TGTGCCAGCAGCCAAGTTTGGGACTCGACGACAGATACGCAGTATTTT
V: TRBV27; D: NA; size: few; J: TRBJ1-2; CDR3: CASREGRYGYTF; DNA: TGTGCCAGCAGGGAGGGTCGCTATGGCTACACCTTC
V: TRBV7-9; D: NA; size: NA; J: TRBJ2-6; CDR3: CASSPSPGEAGANVLTF; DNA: TGTGCCAGCAGCCCCAGCCCGGGCGAGGCTGGGGCCAACGTCCTGACTTTC
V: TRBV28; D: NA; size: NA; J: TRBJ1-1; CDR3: CASSLTRGGYEAFF; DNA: TGTGCCAGCAGTTTAACGCGGGGGGGGTATGAAGCTTTCTTT
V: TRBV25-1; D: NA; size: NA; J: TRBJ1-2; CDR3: CASSGSGGGYTF; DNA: TGTGCCAGCAGTGGGTCTGGGGGCGGCTACACCTTC
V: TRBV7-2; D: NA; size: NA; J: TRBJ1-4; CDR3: CASSLGGHSEKLFF; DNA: TGTGCCAGCAGCTTAGGCGGGCACAGTGAAAAACTGTTTTTT
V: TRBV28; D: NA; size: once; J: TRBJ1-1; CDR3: CASSSSDTEAFF; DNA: NA
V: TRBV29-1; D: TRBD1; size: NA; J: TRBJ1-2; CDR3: CSFRGQGAVDGYTF; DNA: TGCAGCTTTAGGGGGCAGGGGGCGGTCGATGGCTACACCTTC
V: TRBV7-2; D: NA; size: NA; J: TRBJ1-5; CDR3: CASSLGAAGNQPQHF; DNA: TGTGCCAGCAGCTTAGGGGCAGCGGGAAATCAGCCCCAGCATTTT
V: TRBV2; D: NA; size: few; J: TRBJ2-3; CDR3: CASSERLGTDTQYF; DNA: TGTGCCAGCAGTGAAAGGCTAGGAACAGATACGCAGTATTTT
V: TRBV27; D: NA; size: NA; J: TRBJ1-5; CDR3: CASSSFFGRESNQPQHF; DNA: TGTGCCAGCAGTTCTTTTTTCGGGAGGGAGAGCAATCAGCCCCAGCATTTT
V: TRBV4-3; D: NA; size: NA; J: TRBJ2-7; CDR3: CASSRTRDYEQYF; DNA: TGCGCCAGCAGCCGTACTAGAGACTACGAGCAGTACTTC
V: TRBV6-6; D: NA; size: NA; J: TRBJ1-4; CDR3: CASSYIIREKLFF; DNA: TGTGCCAGCAGTTACATTATTCGTGAAAAACTGTTTTTT
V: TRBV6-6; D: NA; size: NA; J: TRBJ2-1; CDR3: CASSSRVGGNWNEQFF; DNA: TGTGCCAGCAGCAGCAGGGTTGGCGGGAATTGGAATGAGCAGTTCTTC
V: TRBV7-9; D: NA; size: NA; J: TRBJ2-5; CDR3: CASSLAEEYETQYF; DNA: TGTGCCAGCAGCTTAGCTGAAGAGTACGAGACCCAGTACTTC
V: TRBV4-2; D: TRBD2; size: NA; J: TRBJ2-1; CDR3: CASSRTSGRNEQFF; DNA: TGTGCCAGCAGCCGGACTAGCGGGCGTAATGAGCAGTTCTTC
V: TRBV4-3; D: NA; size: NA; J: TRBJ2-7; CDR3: CASSQARLREQYF; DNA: TGCGCCAGCAGCCAAGCCCGACTACGTGAGCAGTACTTC
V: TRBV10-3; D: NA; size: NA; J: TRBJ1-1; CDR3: CAISDRNRESTEAFF; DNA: TGTGCCATCAGTGACCGAAACAGGGAGAGCACTGAAGCTTTCTTT